This entry lists 9 T cell receptor beta chains sequenced from one sample in a study of T cell responses to AZD1222 COVID-19 vaccine. Data came from immunoSEQ multiplex PCR; TCRdb stores just in-frame clones and leaves some out. The repertoire holds about 130,000 clones, roughly 90% seen once, with roughly 1.6% in the top ten. The sample consisted of peripheral blood, taken on day 0 of AZD1222 vaccination. These receptors were obtained from an adult in good health.

This rearrangement joins TRBV6-4 to TRBJ2-7; tentative D call: TRBD1 (6 bases). Trimming took off 2 bases at V and 0 bases at J, with 11 bases between the two ends. From germline, CDR1 is MRHNA and CDR2 SNTAGT. This CDR3 is 15 amino acids long. The CDR3 nucleotides read TGTGCCAGCAGTGACCGGACAGCCCTCTCCTACGAGCAGTACTTC. Translation: CASSDRTALSYEQYF.

This chain joins TRBV29-1 and TRBJ2-7, with D possibly matching TRBD2 (7 bases). Germline V lookup: CDR1 SQVTM, CDR2 ANQGSEA. The CDR3 covers 14 residues. V was pared by 4 bases and J by 1 base, with 14 bases between. The CDR3 spells CSVVGGDISYEQYF. The CDR3 coding sequence is TGCAGCGTTGTGGGGGGGGACATTTCCTACGAGCAGTACTTC.

This chain connects TRBV5-6 to TRBJ1-4; TRBD1 is a possible D gene (5 bases). The CDR3 loop spans 15 amino acids. Germline CDR1 is SGHDT and CDR2 is YYEEEE. V dropped 0 bases and J dropped 6 bases, with 12 bases sitting between them. CDR3 bases: TGTGCCAGCAGCTTGGTCATGGGGCTGGATGAAAAACTGTTTTTT. Amino acids: CASSLVMGLDEKLFF.

Worth noting for this clone: Other nucleotide sequences in the sample specify the same CDR3. This sequence joins TRBV27 and TRBJ2-7; D unclear. V gave up 2 bases and J gave up 2 bases, with 7 bases separating them. In germline, CDR1 is MNHEY, CDR2 SMNVEV (reference sequence). The CDR3 consists of 13 residues. CDR3 in DNA: TGTGCCAGCAGTTTAGGTCAGCCCTACGAGCAGTACTTC. The encoded protein is CASSLGQPYEQYF.

This sequence joins TRBV2 and TRBJ1-4; a weak D match, TRBD1 (5 bases). CDR1 is SNHLY, CDR2 FYNNEI, per germline. Trimming stripped 1 base from V and 8 bases from J, with 20 bases between. The CDR3 contains 17 residues. In DNA, the CDR3 is TGTGCCAGCAGTGAAGGTTTGGATGGGACCCCGGCCGAAAAACTGTTTTTT. This encodes CASSEGLDGTPAEKLFF.

V and J are TRBV5-4 and TRBJ1-2, with TRBD1 identical over 8 bases. V shed 0 bases, J shed 1 base, and the junction held 5 bases outside the gene matches. CDR1 SGHNT and CDR2 YYREEE come from the germline V gene (reference sequence). The CDR3 loop spans 16 amino acids. CDR3 region: CASSLAGTGVNYGYTF. In nucleotides, the CDR3 is TGTGCCAGCAGCTTGGCCGGGACAGGCGTTAACTATGGCTACACCTTC. Full variable domain (rest looked up from reference TRBV5-4 and TRBJ1-2): ETGVTQSPTHLIKTRGQQVTLRCSSQSGHNTVSWYQQALGQGPQFIFQYYREEENGRGNFPPRFSGLQFPNYSSELNVNALELDDSALYLCASSLAGTGVNYGYTFGSGTRLTVV.

This chain joins TRBV18 and TRBJ2-2, with D perhaps assigned TRBD1 or TRBD2 (6 bases each). The germline V and J ends were trimmed by 2 bases and 4 bases, with 14 bases remaining between them. CDR3 length equals 16 residues. Germline lookup yields CDR1 KGHSH and CDR2 LQKENI. CDR3 nucleotide sequence: TGTGCCAGCTCACCATGGAGGGACACGACCACCGGGGAGCTGTTTTTT. It yields the protein CASSPWRDTTTGELFF. The complete variable domain, with remaining parts taken from reference TRBV18 and TRBJ2-2, reads NAGVMQNPRHLVRRRGQEARLRCSPMKGHSHVYWYRQLPEEGLKFMVYLQKENIIDESGMPKERFSAEFPKEGPSILRIQQVVRGDSAAYFCASSPWRDTTTGELFFGEGSRLTVL.

This clone was found once. The rearrangement links TRBV10-1 to TRBJ2-7, with TRBD1 as a possible D gene (6 bases). CDR1 and CDR2 from the germline V gene are WNHNN and SYGVQD (reference sequence). This CDR3 is built from 14 residues. Trimming left V 0 bases short and J 2 bases short, with 8 bases between. The chain's CDR3 is CASSESGGPYEQYF. The CDR3 DNA sequence: TGCGCCAGCAGTGAGTCAGGGGGACCCTACGAGCAGTACTTC.

The rearrangement uses TRBV2 and TRBJ2-5; a weak D match, TRBD2 (6 bases). CDR3 size: 14 residues. CDR1 SNHLY and CDR2 FYNNEI come from the germline V gene. Trimming pared 5 bases from V and 4 bases from J, leaving 14 bases between. The CDR3, as DNA: TGTGCCAGCAGTAGGCAGACTAGGGGAGAGACCCAGTACTTC. The encoded protein is CASSRQTRGETQYF.